This T cell receptor (beta chain) was identified in a study of PD-1 blockade in mismatch repair-deficient tumors. V shed 0 bases and J 6 bases; nucleotides not matched to a gene: 7. Germline CDR1 is SGHRS and CDR2 is YFSETQ. The CDR3 extends over 17 amino acids. PCR or immunohistochemistry showed mismatch repair deficiency in every enrolled patient. A few pembrolizumab responders had their TCRs sequenced. Broader study findings: Tumor-resident clones, often undetectable pretreatment in blood, expanded then contracted after pembrolizumab.

About this clone itself: The antigen is unknown.

Profiling relied on immunoSEQ multiplex PCR, and the TCRdb table lists in-frame clones only, not all of them. The data contain 30,000 to 40,000 clones, about 85% of them seen just once; the ten biggest clones take up roughly 4%. This TCR derives from an adult with mismatch repair-deficient cancer. This sample comprised peripheral blood, obtained roughly 75 weeks after starting pembrolizumab. The chain combines TRBV5-1 with TRBJ2-2, with TRBD2 matching over 11 bases. CDR3 sequence (DNA): TGCGCCAGCAGCTTGGTTGGAAAGACTAGCGGGGCCGGGGAGCTGTTTTTT. Its protein product is CASSLVGKTSGAGELFF. Looking up the rest from reference TRBV5-1 and TRBJ2-2 gives the full variable domain: KAGVTQTPRYLIKTRGQQVTLSCSPISGHRSVSWYQQTPGQGLQFLFEYFSETQRNKGNFPGRFSGRQFSNSRSEMNVSTLELGDSALYLCASSLVGKTSGAGELFFGEGSRLTVL.